This T cell receptor (beta chain) was documented in a study of beta chain features in type 1 diabetes (dated by TCRdb to the late 2010s). At the level of the whole study: Mean age, gender distribution, total cell number and subset yield did not differ between patients and healthy donors. A total of 107,917,701 sorted cells were examined across all samples, and a strong correlation was observed between cell number per subset and RNA yield. In the study, recently diagnosed type 1 diabetes patients and matched healthy donors were compared on the TCRB repertoires of their sorted circulating CD4+ T cell subsets. Naive and central memory subsets were obtained from all 28 donors, but regulatory and stem cell-like memory subsets were isolated from only 8 patients and roughly eight healthy donors. The paper's findings and limits, for the study overall: PCR might favor shorter templates, but patient and control samples were amplified and corrected together, so any skew would affect both groups equally. Because cDNA rather than genomic DNA was sequenced, highly expressing activated cells could have been over-represented, although no difference in activation and CD3 levels was found between groups. At VDJ recombination sites, type 1 diabetes patients had fewer insertions and more deleted nucleotides, which implies abnormalities in thymic rearrangement. Because the HLA sub-analyses included only small numbers of individuals, any influence of HLA type on TCRB rearrangement was left unresolved. In all four CD4+ subsets, TCRB CDR3 length was moderately but significantly shorter in type 1 diabetes patients. Naive, central memory and regulatory TCRB repertoires appeared more similar among patients than among healthy donors.

Reading the germline V gene gives CDR1 SGHTA and CDR2 FQGNSA. Taken from cysteine to phenylalanine, the CDR3 has 14 residues. The kept DNA is CDR3 alone, 42 bases in frame from the first base. After removal of 5 bases from V and 6 bases from J, the junction retains 6 bases not matched to a gene. All of the isolated RNA was reverse transcribed with the High Capacity cDNA Reverse Transcription Kit, so expressed TCRB transcripts were sequenced. Deep immunoSEQ sequencing was performed on naive, central memory and regulatory T cell samples, with an average of about 3.57 million total reads per sample. After sorted cells were lysed in RLT buffer, RNA was extracted with DNase-treated RNeasy Micro or Mini kits, with the choice depending on cell number. Each cell subset was processed on its own to prevent cross-contamination, while patient and healthy donor samples were processed together. The immunoSEQ multiplex PCR was used to amplify TCRB sequences from cDNA, generating 87-bp fragments that spanned the CDR3 region. Sequencing of the amplicons was performed on the Illumina HiSeq platform. Per the authors' processing: Synthetic template baselines were used to correct PCR bias computationally, reads within Hamming distance 2 were collapsed, and singletons that could not be merged were discarded. Reads were aligned against IMGT to assign V, D and J genes, CDR3 length and insertions or deletions at six rearrangement sites. Within each subset, clonotype counts were normalized to the number of sorted cells before true diversity and Gini coefficients were calculated with the tcR R package. The overlap coefficient, calculated on TCRB nucleotide sequences, was used to quantify repertoire sharing. Out-of-frame TCRB sequences from naive cells were analyzed to stand in for the pre-selection repertoire. TCRdb stores this immuneACCESS table with in-frame sequences only. Part of the clones is absent; in the studies checked, under half of the shortfall reflects unresolved V genes, and no reason is known for the rest. V and J calls and clone size come straight from that table; D and trimming were deduced from the DNA. This sample holds a few hundred thousand clones; approximately 16% were observed only once. In total, the top ten clones hold roughly 0.015% of the sample.

A single peripheral blood draw of 95 to 150 mL on average was collected from each donor into heparinised tubes. A BD FACSAria II and a panel including CD45RO, CCR7, CD25, CD127, CD95 and CD27 were used to sort naive, central memory, regulatory and stem cell-like memory CD4+ T cells. All sorted populations exceeded 95% purity. PBMCs were isolated right away by Lymphoprep density gradient centrifugation and were stained directly, without culture. To minimize batch effects, samples were stained and sorted in pairs, one healthy donor with one patient per experiment. On this clone: Its antigen remains unidentified. Base qualities were left out, and no much larger clone turns up one base away.

The sequenced sample consisted of naive CD4+ T cells from blood. Taken with the paper, the label for cell subset or site translates to: true naive CD4+ T cells. The clonotype was recovered from a man younger than 35 with type 1 diabetes. The chain couples TRBV7-2 to TRBJ2-2; 7 central bases correspond to TRBD2. CDR3 sequence: CASSLGGWPGELFF. Here is the DNA: TGTGCCAGCAGCCTGGGAGGGTGGCCCGGGGAGCTGTTTTTT.